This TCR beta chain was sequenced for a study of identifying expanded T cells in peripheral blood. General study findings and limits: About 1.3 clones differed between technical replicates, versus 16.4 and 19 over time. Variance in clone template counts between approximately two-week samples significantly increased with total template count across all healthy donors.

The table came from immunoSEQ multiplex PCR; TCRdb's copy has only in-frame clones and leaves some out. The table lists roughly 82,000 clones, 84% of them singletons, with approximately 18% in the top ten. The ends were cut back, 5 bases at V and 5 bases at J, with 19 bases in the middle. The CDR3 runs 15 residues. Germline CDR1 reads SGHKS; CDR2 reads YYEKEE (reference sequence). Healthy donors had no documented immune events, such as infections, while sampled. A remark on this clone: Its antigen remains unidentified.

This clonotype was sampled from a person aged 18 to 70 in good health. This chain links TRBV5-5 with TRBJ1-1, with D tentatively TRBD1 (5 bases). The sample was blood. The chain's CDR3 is CASSQEWGVGTEAFF. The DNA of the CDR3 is TGTGCCAGCAGTCAGGAATGGGGGGTAGGGACTGAAGCTTTCTTT.